This passage covers 26 T cell receptor beta chains from one sample sequenced in a study of T cell responses to AZD1222 COVID-19 vaccine. Libraries were prepared by immunoSEQ multiplex PCR; TCRdb keeps only in-frame clonotypes and omits some of them. The sample records around 94,000 clones, about 88% being singletons. This specimen consisted of peripheral blood, obtained on day 0 of AZD1222 vaccination. These receptors were obtained from an adult in good health.

The J gene is TRBJ1-2, the V gene TRBV19; 9 bases are a match to TRBD1. The CDR3 has 14 residues. Germline V gene lookup returns CDR1 LNHDA and CDR2 SQIVND (reference sequence). Losses at the gene ends were 0 bases for V and 5 bases for J; bases not matched to a gene: 1. The chain's CDR3 is CASSIEGQGYGYTF. The CDR3 coding sequence is TGTGCCAGTAGTATAGAAGGACAGGGGTATGGCTACACCTTC.

This chain uses TRBV6-5 with TRBJ1-1, with D possibly being TRBD1 (6 bases). The germline gives CDR1 MNHEY, CDR2 SVGAGI. The CDR3 is made up of 15 amino acids. Trimming left V 5 bases short and J 1 base short, with 14 bases between. CDR3 sequence: CASSTRQVGNTEAFF. As DNA, the CDR3 is TGTGCCAGCAGTACGAGACAGGTGGGGAACACTGAAGCTTTCTTT.

This chain joins TRBV13 and TRBJ2-5; 11 bases match TRBD2. Germline CDR1 PRHDT, CDR2 FYEKMQ (reference sequence). CDR3 length: 21 amino acids. Trimming removed 3 bases from V and 0 bases from J; junction bases left unmatched: 18. This CDR3 reads CASSFRSPLAGAGGYQETQYF. The CDR3 DNA reads as TGTGCCAGCAGCTTTCGGTCCCCACTAGCGGGGGCAGGGGGGTACCAAGAGACCCAGTACTTC.

The chain combines TRBV7-9 with TRBJ1-1, with TRBD1 matching 10 bases. J lost 13 bases, V lost 3 bases, and 8 bases had no gene match. The CDR3 loop spans 13 amino acids. In germline, CDR1 is SEHNR, CDR2 FQNEAQ (reference sequence). The CDR3, as DNA: TGTGCCAGCAGCTTCACCGGACAGGGGGGTGATTTCTTT. Protein product: CASSFTGQGGDFF.

The CDR3 here is CASSVAGGLYQPQHF. DNA of the CDR3: TGTGCCAGCAGCGTAGCGGGGGGGCTCTATCAGCCCCAGCATTTT. The rearrangement uses TRBV9 and TRBJ1-5; TRBD1 might be the D (6 bases). Germline V gives CDR1 SGDLS, CDR2 YYNGEE. Trimming removed 0 bases from V and 5 bases from J, with 12 bases in between. CDR3 length: 15 residues.

The CDR3 DNA is TGTGCCAGCAGCCAAGATTTGGCATCGGAAGCTTTCTTT. Protein product: CASSQDLASEAFF. The V call is TRBV14, the J call TRBJ1-1; no clear D gene. Trimming pared 0 bases from V and 8 bases from J, leaving 10 bases between. CDR1 is SGHDN and CDR2 is FVKESK in the germline V gene. This CDR3 contains 13 residues.

The V call is TRBV2, the J call TRBJ2-2; TRBD1 might be the D (7 bases). Trimming took off 5 bases at V and 4 bases at J, with 8 bases between the two ends. The CDR3 loop spans 13 amino acids. Germline V gene data show CDR1 as SNHLY and CDR2 as FYNNEI. The CDR3 loop is CASSQGGTGELFF. CDR3 bases: TGTGCCAGCAGTCAGGGGGGCACCGGGGAGCTGTTTTTT.

This clone was observed a few times. The chain carries TRBV5-4 and TRBJ1-2, with D possibly being TRBD1 (5 bases). The CDR3 length is 14 residues. V lost 4 bases, J lost 0 bases, and 10 bases lay in between. Per germline, CDR1 SGHNT and CDR2 YYREEE (reference sequence). The CDR3 loop reads CASSAGTSNYGYTF. CDR3 in DNA: TGTGCCAGCAGCGCCGGGACTTCTAACTATGGCTACACCTTC.

This chain links TRBV5-1 with TRBJ1-2, with D perhaps TRBD1 (5 bases). This CDR3 contains 14 residues. Germline lookup yields CDR1 SGHRS and CDR2 YFSETQ. Trimming stripped 0 bases from V and 2 bases from J, with 8 bases between. The CDR3, as DNA: TGCGCCAGCAGCTTGGATGCAGGGAACTATGGCTACACCTTC. Amino acids: CASSLDAGNYGYTF. The variable domain in full, with the rest retrieved from reference TRBV5-1 and TRBJ1-2, is KAGVTQTPRYLIKTRGQQVTLSCSPISGHRSVSWYQQTPGQGLQFLFEYFSETQRNKGNFPGRFSGRQFSNSRSEMNVSTLELGDSALYLCASSLDAGNYGYTFGSGTRLTVV.

The chain has TRBV2 and TRBJ2-7, with D possibly matching TRBD1 (5 bases). In germline, CDR1 is SNHLY, CDR2 FYNNEI. Trimming pared 7 bases from V and 2 bases from J, leaving 15 bases between. The CDR3 length is 14 residues. The CDR3 coding sequence is TGTGCCAGCAAGTTTGTCGGACAAACCTACGAGCAGTACTTC. Translation gives CASKFVGQTYEQYF.

This chain joins TRBV15 and TRBJ1-1; D is ambiguous. Germline V lookup: CDR1 LNHNV, CDR2 YYDKDF (reference sequence). The CDR3 totals 13 residues. Trimming took 4 bases from V and 0 from J, leaving 6 bases between them. In DNA, the CDR3 is TGTGCCACCAGCAAACAGCTGAACACTGAAGCTTTCTTT. Translated: CATSKQLNTEAFF.

The chain joins TRBV9 to TRBJ2-7, with 11 bases fitting TRBD1. From germline, CDR1 is SGDLS and CDR2 YYNGEE. This CDR3 comprises 14 residues. The trim removed 5 bases at V and 5 bases at J, leaving 6 bases unmatched. Here the CDR3 reads CASSTGTGGNEQYF. Written as DNA, the CDR3 is TGTGCCAGCAGTACCGGGACAGGGGGGAACGAGCAGTACTTC.

This clone was observed a few times. The rearrangement joins TRBV6-5 to TRBJ2-7; 14 nucleotides line up with TRBD2. V trimming: 5 bases; J trimming: 6 bases; junction bases outside the gene matches: 6. Germline V CDR1 and CDR2: MNHEY, SVGAGI. CDR3 size: 15 residues. CDR3 DNA: TGTGCCAGCAGTAGGACTAGCGGGGGGCGAGGCGAGCAGTACTTC. Encoded protein: CASSRTSGGRGEQYF.

The gene calls are TRBV19 and TRBJ1-1; D gene uncertain. Germline V gene lookup returns CDR1 LNHDA and CDR2 SQIVND (reference sequence). The ends were cut back, 4 bases at V and 1 base at J, with 10 bases in the middle. This CDR3 is built from 14 residues. CDR3 sequence (DNA): TGTGCCAGTAGTACTTCCCCTGCGAACACTGAAGCTTTCTTT. It yields the protein CASSTSPANTEAFF.

CDR3 residues: CATSEPGLLNQPQHF. The CDR3, as DNA: TGTGCCACCAGTGAACCGGGGCTTCTGAATCAGCCCCAGCATTTT. The chain carries TRBV24-1 and TRBJ1-5, with D perhaps TRBD1 (5 bases). Trimming pared 4 bases from V and 4 bases from J, leaving 13 bases between. The CDR3 loop spans 15 amino acids. Germline CDR1 reads KGHDR; CDR2 reads SFDVKD.

The chain is built from TRBV5-1 and TRBJ2-7; 14 positions match TRBD2. V lost 4 bases, J lost 0 bases, and 9 bases stayed unmatched. CDR1 is SGHRS, CDR2 YFSETQ, per germline. The length of the CDR3 is 18 residues. The CDR3 loop is CASSRGTSGGISSYEQYF. DNA for the CDR3: TGCGCCAGCAGCCGTGGGACTAGCGGGGGTATTAGCTCCTACGAGCAGTACTTC.

This clone was recorded a few times. This chain connects TRBV27 to TRBJ1-5, with a possible D match to TRBD1 (6 bases). The CDR3 contains 17 residues. Germline values: CDR1 MNHEY, CDR2 SMNVEV (reference sequence). V was shortened by 3 bases and J by 6 bases, with 21 bases between the two germline ends. CDR3 region: CASSLGPGGAETQPQHF. CDR3 nucleotides: TGTGCCAGCAGTTTGGGGCCGGGGGGGGCGGAAACTCAGCCCCAGCATTTT.

The CDR3 nucleotides are TGCAGCGCCGGGGGGAGAACAGATACGCAGTATTTT. Residues: CSAGGRTDTQYF. The V gene is TRBV29-1, the J gene TRBJ2-3, with TRBD2 identical over 7 bases. The V and J ends lost 7 bases and 3 bases, in that order; junction bases with no gene match: 4. The CDR3 is 12 residues long. Germline V CDR1 and CDR2: SQVTM, ANQGSEA.

V and J are TRBV10-3 and TRBJ2-3; TRBD2 aligns across 13 bases. The CDR3 runs to 15 residues. J was trimmed by 3 bases and V by 7 bases; bases with no gene match: 4. CDR1 is ENHRY and CDR2 is SYGVKD in the germline V gene. The CDR3 loop is CAITGLAGETDTQYF. As DNA, the CDR3 is TGTGCCATCACCGGACTAGCGGGGGAGACAGATACGCAGTATTTT.

Here the CDR3 DNA reads TGCAGCGTTGAAGGTGTTCGGACAGGTGCTGGCTACACCTTC. Encoded protein: CSVEGVRTGAGYTF. The rearrangement joins TRBV29-1 to TRBJ1-2; 7 positions agree with TRBD1. CDR1 and CDR2 (germline): SQVTM, ANQGSEA. V was clipped by 1 base and J by 7 bases; unmatched bases: 9. The CDR3 runs 14 residues.

The rearrangement links TRBV7-2 to TRBJ2-1; perhaps TRBD2 as D (5 bases). The V and J ends lost 10 bases and 0 bases respectively, with 13 bases between them. Germline loops: CDR1 SGHTA, CDR2 FQGNSA. The length of the CDR3 is 14 residues. CDR3 bases: TGTGCCATTACCGAGGGTATCTCCTACAATGAGCAGTTCTTC. Its protein is CAITEGISYNEQFF.

This chain uses TRBV6-1 with TRBJ1-5, with unresolved D. V was cut by 3 bases and J by 0 bases, with 9 bases left in between. The CDR3 is 15 residues long. The germline V gene has CDR1 MNHNS and CDR2 SASEGT. The CDR3 coding sequence is TGTGCCAGCAGTGATTCGGCCTATAGCAATCAGCCCCAGCATTTT. Amino acids: CASSDSAYSNQPQHF.

This clone was observed once. Here the CDR3 DNA reads TGTGCCAGCAGTTACTTCGGGACAGGGTTCGAGCAGTACTTC. Protein product: CASSYFGTGFEQYF. The rearrangement joins TRBV6-6 to TRBJ2-7; 9 nucleotides align to TRBD1. Germline loops: CDR1 MNHNY, CDR2 SVGAGI (reference sequence). This CDR3 contains 14 residues. V lost 1 base, J lost 6 bases, and 4 bases stayed unmatched.

The chain recombines TRBV2 with TRBJ2-1; 10 bases are shared with TRBD2. This CDR3 has 14 residues. Germline loops: CDR1 SNHLY, CDR2 FYNNEI. The V segment lost 2 bases and the J segment 10 bases; nucleotides outside the gene matches: 5. CDR3 nucleotide sequence: TGTGCCAGCAGTGAACATCTAGCGGGGGTAGAGCAGTTCTTC. This translates into CASSEHLAGVEQFF. The whole variable domain, filled in from reference TRBV2 and TRBJ2-1, reads EPEVTQTPSHQVTQMGQEVILRCVPISNHLYFYWYRQILGQKVEFLVSFYNNEISEKSEIFDDQFSVERPDGSNFTLKIRSTKLEDSAMYFCASSEHLAGVEQFFGPGTRLTVL.

V and J are TRBV28 and TRBJ2-5; D is unclear. The CDR3 covers 12 residues. Between the trimmed V and J ends, which lost 4 bases and 5 bases, there was a span of 8 bases. The germline CDR1 and CDR2 sequences are MDHEN and SYDVKM. The CDR3 region has the DNA TGTGCCAGCAGTTCGCCCGGGGAGACCCAGTACTTC. Its protein is CASSSPGETQYF.

A word on this clone: At one end the junction does not follow the germline gene, possibly because of a read error. CDR3 in DNA: TGTGCCAGCAGCCTAGCGGGGGTGGCCTACGAGCAGTACTTC. This gives the protein CASSLAGVAYEQYF. The chain recombines TRBV7-9 with TRBJ2-7; 10 nucleotides line up with TRBD2. The CDR3 runs to 14 residues. CDR1 is SEHNR and CDR2 is FQNEAQ in the germline V gene (reference sequence).